Here is one TCR beta chain with its context. Repertoires were generated with immunoSEQ multiplex PCR, while TCRdb's copy carries only in-frame clones and drops some. The table lists roughly 76,000 clones, over 75% of them singletons. The V gene's germline CDR1 is SGHTA and CDR2 FQGNSA. V dropped 3 bases and J dropped 4; count of bases not matched to a gene: 6. This CDR3 has 16 amino acids. The sample comes from a study of OX40 agonist ivuxolimab in advanced cancers. J is TRBJ2-2 and V is TRBV7-2; 9 bases are a match to TRBD1. Source: CD4+ or CD8+ T cells sorted from blood, taken in a trial of the OX40 agonist ivuxolimab. This TCR came from an adult with an advanced solid tumor such as melanoma, head and neck, liver or kidney cancer. CDR3: CASSFTGGATTGELFF. The CDR3, as DNA: TGTGCCAGCAGCTTCACAGGGGGCGCGACCACCGGGGAGCTGTTTTTT.